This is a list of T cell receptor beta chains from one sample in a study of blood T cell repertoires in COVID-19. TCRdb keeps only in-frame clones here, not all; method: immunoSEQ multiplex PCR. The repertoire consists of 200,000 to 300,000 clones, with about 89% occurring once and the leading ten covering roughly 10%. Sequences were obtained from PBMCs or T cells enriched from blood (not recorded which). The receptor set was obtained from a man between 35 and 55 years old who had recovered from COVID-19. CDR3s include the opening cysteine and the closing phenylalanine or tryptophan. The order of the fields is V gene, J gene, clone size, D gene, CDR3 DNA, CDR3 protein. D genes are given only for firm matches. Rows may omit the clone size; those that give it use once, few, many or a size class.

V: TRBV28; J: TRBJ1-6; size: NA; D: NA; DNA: TGTGCCAGTCTTCGCGGAGCGAATTCACCCCTCCACTTT; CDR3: CASLRGANSPLHF
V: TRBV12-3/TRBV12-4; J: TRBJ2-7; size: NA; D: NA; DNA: TGTGCCAGCAGTAACCGGGTCTACGAGCAGTACTTC; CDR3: CASSNRVYEQYF
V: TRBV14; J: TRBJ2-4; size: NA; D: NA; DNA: TGTGCCAGCAGCCAAGGACTAGGATGGGTTCAGTACTTC; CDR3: CASSQGLGWVQYF
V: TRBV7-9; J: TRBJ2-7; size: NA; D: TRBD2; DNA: TGTGCCAGCAGACGGACGGATAGCGGGAGCGAGCAGTACTTC; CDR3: CASRRTDSGSEQYF
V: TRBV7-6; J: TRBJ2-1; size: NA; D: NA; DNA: TGTGCCAGCAGCTTATGGCCAGGGGACAATGAGCAGTTCTTC; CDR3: CASSLWPGDNEQFF
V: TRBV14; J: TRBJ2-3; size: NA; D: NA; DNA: TGTGCCAGCAGCCCCCCCCCGGCAGGGGCTAGCACAGATACGCAGTATTTT; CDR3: CASSPPPAGASTDTQYF
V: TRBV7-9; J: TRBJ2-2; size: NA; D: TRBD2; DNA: TGTGCCAGCAGCTTTTCAATTAGCGGGGGGTACACCGGGGAGCTGTTTTTT; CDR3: CASSFSISGGYTGELFF
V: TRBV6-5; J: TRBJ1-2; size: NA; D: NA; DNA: TGTGCCTCTCAACCGGGGGGGGCTCGAGGCTACACCTTC; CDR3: CASQPGGARGYTF
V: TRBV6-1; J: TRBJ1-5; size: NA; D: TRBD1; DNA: TGTGCCAGCAGTGTCCTGCAGGGGGCGGGCAATCAGCCCCAGCATTTT; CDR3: CASSVLQGAGNQPQHF
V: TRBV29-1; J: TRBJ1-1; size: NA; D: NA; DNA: TGCAGCGTTCCCAGGGGAAGGGCTGAAGCTTTCTTT; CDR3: CSVPRGRAEAFF
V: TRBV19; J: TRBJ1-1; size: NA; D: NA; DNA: TGTGCCAGTAGTGCTCTAGGACAGAACACTGAAGCTTTCTTT; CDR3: CASSALGQNTEAFF
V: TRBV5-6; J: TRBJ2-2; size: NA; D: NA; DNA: TGTGCCAGCAGCTTGGCCCTTCAGGGGTACACCGGGGAGCTGTTTTTT; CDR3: CASSLALQGYTGELFF
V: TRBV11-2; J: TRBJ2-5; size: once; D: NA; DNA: TGTGCCAGCAGCCCCCGCAGAGGTACCCAGTACTTC; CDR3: CASSPRRGTQYF
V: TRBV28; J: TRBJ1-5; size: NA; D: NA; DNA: TGTGCCAGCAGCCCCCTCGGTGGGGGGGAACGCAATCAGCCCCAGCATTTT; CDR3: CASSPLGGGERNQPQHF
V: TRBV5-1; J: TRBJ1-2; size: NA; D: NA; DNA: TGCGCCAGCAGCTTGGTGACTCCAATTACTAACTATGGCTACACCTTC; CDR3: CASSLVTPITNYGYTF
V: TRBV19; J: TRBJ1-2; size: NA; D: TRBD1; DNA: TGTGCCAGTAGTATCCACCTCGGGACAGGGGTCGGCTACACCTTC; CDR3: CASSIHLGTGVGYTF
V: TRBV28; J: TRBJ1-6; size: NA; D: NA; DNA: TGTGCCGGCGGGAATAATTCACCCCTCCACTTT; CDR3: CAGGNNSPLHF
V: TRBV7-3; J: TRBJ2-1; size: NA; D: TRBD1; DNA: TGTGCCAGCAGCTTAGAAGGGGGCGGTCCGCATGAGCAGTTCTTC; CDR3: CASSLEGGGPHEQFF
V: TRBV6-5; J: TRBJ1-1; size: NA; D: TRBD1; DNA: TGTGCCAGCAGTCAGGGGGCAGCTTTCTTT; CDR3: CASSQGAAFF
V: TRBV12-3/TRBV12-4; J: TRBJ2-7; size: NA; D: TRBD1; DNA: TGTGCCAGCAGCTTTGGGACAGGGGTTAACTTC; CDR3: CASSFGTGVNF
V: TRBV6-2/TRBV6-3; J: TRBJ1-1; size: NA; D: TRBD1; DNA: TGTGCCAGCAGCCCTAGACAGGGGATTATGGACACTGAAGCTTTCTTT; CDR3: CASSPRQGIMDTEAFF
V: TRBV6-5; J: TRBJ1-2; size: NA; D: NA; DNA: TGTGCCAGCAGTTACTCGCGGGGCGAGCCTGATGGCTACACCTTC; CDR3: CASSYSRGEPDGYTF
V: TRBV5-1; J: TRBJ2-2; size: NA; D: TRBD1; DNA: TGCGCCAGCAGCTTGGACAGGGGTTACACCGGGGAGCTGTTTTTT; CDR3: CASSLDRGYTGELFF
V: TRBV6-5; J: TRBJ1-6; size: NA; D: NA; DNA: TGTGCCAGCAGTACCGGACAGAGATTAAGTTCACCCCTCCACTTT; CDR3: CASSTGQRLSSPLHF
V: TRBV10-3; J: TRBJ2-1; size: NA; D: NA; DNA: TGTGCCATCAGTGAGATGGGCGGGATGCCGGAGCAGTTCTTC; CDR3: CAISEMGGMPEQFF
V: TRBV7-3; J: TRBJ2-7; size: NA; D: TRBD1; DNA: TGTGCCAGCAGCCCAGGACAGGGTTTCAACGAGCAGTACTTC; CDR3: CASSPGQGFNEQYF
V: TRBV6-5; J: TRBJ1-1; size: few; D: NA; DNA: TGTGCCAGCAGTTACGCAGAACCGAACACTGAAGCTTTCTTT; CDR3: CASSYAEPNTEAFF
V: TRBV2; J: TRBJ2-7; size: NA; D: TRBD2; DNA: TGTGCCAGTATGACTAGCGGGGGCTACGAGCAGTACTTC; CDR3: CASMTSGGYEQYF
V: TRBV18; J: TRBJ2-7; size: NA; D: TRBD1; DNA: TGTGCCAGCTCACTCCGGACAGGGTTAACCTACGAGCAGTACTTC; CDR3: CASSLRTGLTYEQYF
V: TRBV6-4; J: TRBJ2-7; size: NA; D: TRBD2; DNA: TGTGCCAGCAGTGGCCCTAGCGGGAGAAGGGAAAATTCCTACGAGCAGTACTTC; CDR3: CASSGPSGRRENSYEQYF
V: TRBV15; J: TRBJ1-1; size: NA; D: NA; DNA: TGTGCCACCAGCAGAGATCTGTATTCTGAAGCTTTCTTT; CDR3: CATSRDLYSEAFF
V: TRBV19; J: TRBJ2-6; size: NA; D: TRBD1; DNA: TGTGCCAGTAGTCCCCCTGGACAGGCGACCTCTGGGGCCAACGTCCTGACTTTC; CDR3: CASSPPGQATSGANVLTF
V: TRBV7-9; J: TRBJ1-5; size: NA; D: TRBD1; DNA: TGTGCCAGCAGCAAAGACAGGGATCAGCCCCAGCATTTT; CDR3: CASSKDRDQPQHF
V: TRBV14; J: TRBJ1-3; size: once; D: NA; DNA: TGTGCCAGCAGCCAAGATTGGGCAGTCTCTGGAAACACCATATATTTT; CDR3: CASSQDWAVSGNTIYF
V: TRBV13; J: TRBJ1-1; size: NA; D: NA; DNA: TGTGCCAGCAGCGTTCAGGGGTCGATGATCAACACTGAAGCTTTCTTT; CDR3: CASSVQGSMINTEAFF